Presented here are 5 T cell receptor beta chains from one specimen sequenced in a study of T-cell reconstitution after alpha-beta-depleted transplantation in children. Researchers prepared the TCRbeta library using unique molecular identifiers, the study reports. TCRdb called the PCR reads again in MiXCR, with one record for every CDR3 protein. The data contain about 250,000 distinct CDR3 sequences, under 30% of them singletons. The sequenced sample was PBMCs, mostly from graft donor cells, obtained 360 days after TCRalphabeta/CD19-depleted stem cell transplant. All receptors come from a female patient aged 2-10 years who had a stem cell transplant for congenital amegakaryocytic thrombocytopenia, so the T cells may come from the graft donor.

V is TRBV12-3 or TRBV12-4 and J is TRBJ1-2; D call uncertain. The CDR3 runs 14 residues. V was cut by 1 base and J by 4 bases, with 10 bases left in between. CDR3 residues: CASSLESDFYGYTF. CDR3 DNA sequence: TGTGCCAGCAGTTTAGAATCCGATTTCTATGGCTACACCTTC.

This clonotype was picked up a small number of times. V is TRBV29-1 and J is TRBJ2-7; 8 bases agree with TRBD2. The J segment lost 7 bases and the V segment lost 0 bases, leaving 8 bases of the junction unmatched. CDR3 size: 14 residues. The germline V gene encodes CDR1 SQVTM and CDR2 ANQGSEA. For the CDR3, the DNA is TGCAGCGTTGAAGATCCGGGGGGGGCCCGGGAGCAGTACTTC. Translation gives CSVEDPGGAREQYF.

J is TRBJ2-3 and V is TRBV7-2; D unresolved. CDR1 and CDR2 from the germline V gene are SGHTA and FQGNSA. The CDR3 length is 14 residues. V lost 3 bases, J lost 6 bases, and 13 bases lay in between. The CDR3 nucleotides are TGTGCCAGCAGCTTTTTAGTTTTGTGGGATACGCAGTATTTT. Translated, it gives CASSFLVLWDTQYF.

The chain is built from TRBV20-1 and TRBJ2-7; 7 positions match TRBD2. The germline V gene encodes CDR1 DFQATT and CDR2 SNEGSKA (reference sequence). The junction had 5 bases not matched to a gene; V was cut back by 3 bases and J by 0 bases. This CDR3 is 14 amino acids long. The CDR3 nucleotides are TGCAGTGCTAGTCGGGAGGCCCTCTCCTACGAGCAGTACTTC. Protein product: CSASREALSYEQYF.

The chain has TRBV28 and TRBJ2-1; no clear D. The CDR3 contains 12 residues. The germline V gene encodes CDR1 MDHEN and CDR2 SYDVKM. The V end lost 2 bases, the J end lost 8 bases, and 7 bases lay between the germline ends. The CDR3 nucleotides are TGTGCCAGCAGTTTAACTCCTGATGAGCAGTTCTTC. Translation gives CASSLTPDEQFF.